The clone carrying this TCR beta chain has only a few counts. Its matching antigen is unknown. PCR was performed a second time for about 7 to 12 cycles using a sample-barcoded 5' primer and a J-beta primer mix. Using its own MiXCR run on the 5' RACE reads, TCRdb lists one record per CDR3 protein. The sample lists about 2 million distinct CDR3 sequences; 49% were seen once. The sample belongs to a study of blood T cells in healthy people across ages. Study-wide background: Template switching caught about one barcoded beta molecule for each two T cells.

The V gene lost 0 bases and the J gene lost 2 bases, with 21 bases spanning the gap. Germline CDR1 reads LGHNA; CDR2 reads YSLEER. CDR3 length equals 19 residues. Total RNA amounts of at least 6 micrograms were extracted per sample. Whole-study findings and limits: More naive CD4+ cells and higher diversity were found in long-lived than in aged donors. Reliance upon unsorted PBMCs precluded definitive naive versus antigen-experienced comparison.

The J gene is TRBJ2-3, the V gene TRBV4-3; tentatively, D is TRBD2 (7 bases). Sequencing was done on a sample of blood. This clonotype originated in a woman in her 40s in good health. CDR3 residues: CASSQDFGRGAATTDTQYF. CDR3 coding DNA: TGCGCCAGCAGCCAAGACTTCGGTCGGGGGGCGGCCACCACAGATACGCAGTATTTT.